Following are 3 T cell receptor beta chains from one sample sequenced in a study of cytomegalovirus exposure and HLA in healthy donors. PCR primers comprised 60 Vbeta and 13 Jbeta primers. Clones were sequenced by immunoSEQ multiplex PCR, and TCRdb holds only the in-frame ones, with some missing. Of some 190,000 clones listed, 85% are singletons. Sequencing was done on a sample of PBMCs. All receptors derive from a boy aged 2-9 years in good health and CMV-seronegative.

This sequence joins TRBV6-5 and TRBJ1-2; maybe TRBD1 (5 bases). The germline V and J ends were trimmed by 2 bases and 4 bases, with 8 bases remaining between them. This CDR3 is built from 13 residues. Germline V gene sequence: CDR1 MNHEY, CDR2 SVGAGI. The CDR3 loop reads CASSYKGFYGYTF. The DNA for the CDR3 is TGTGCCAGCAGTTACAAGGGGTTCTATGGCTACACCTTC.

This chain uses TRBV5-1 with TRBJ2-1; TRBD1 matches at 7 bases. Looked up from germline, CDR1 is SGHRS and CDR2 is YFSETQ. This CDR3 region has 18 residues. V trimming: 3 bases; J trimming: 0 bases; junction bases outside the gene matches: 12. The CDR3, as DNA: TGCGCCAGCAGCTACGAAATGCTCCAGGGGGTCTCCTACAATGAGCAGTTCTTC. Translated, it gives CASSYEMLQGVSYNEQFF.

The gene calls are TRBV13 and TRBJ2-1, with D perhaps matching TRBD2 (5 bases). With 3 bases removed from V and 8 bases from J, the gap between germline ends came to 17 bases. The CDR3 loop spans 15 amino acids. Germline values: CDR1 PRHDT, CDR2 FYEKMQ (reference sequence). CDR3 in DNA: TGTGCCAGCAGCTTCGGACTGTACCCAGTTCATGAGCAGTTCTTC. Its translation: CASSFGLYPVHEQFF.